This entry is about one T cell receptor beta chain. Using its own MiXCR run on the PCR reads, TCRdb lists one record per CDR3 protein. Here the sample spans approximately 10,000 distinct CDR3 sequences, under 60% being singletons. This specimen comes from a study of tumor-infiltrating lymphocytes in oesophageal squamous cell carcinoma. V shed 7 bases, J shed 5 bases, and the junction held 14 bases outside the gene matches. The CDR3 consists of 16 residues. The germline CDR1 and CDR2 sequences are SGHVS and FQNEAQ. This TCR was recovered from a female donor with esophageal squamous cell carcinoma. The sequenced material came from esophageal tumor tissue. The genes are TRBV7-8 and TRBJ2-5; 9 nucleotides line up with TRBD2. The DNA for the CDR3 is TGTGCCAGCACCCTAGTGGGCGGGGGGGCTAGGGAGACCCAGTACTTC. Its translation is CASTLVGGGARETQYF.